Here is one T cell receptor (beta chain) with its context. A Seattle source enrolled patients during active infection and followed them longitudinally. Original analysis: Nucleated cell number was recorded as an estimate derived from reference gene primer amplification. Profiled with immunoSEQ multiplex PCR; TCRdb holds only in-frame clones, not every one. D and trimming come from the DNA, and the V and J calls and clone size come from that table. The sample comprises 200,000 to 250,000 clones, more than 75% of which are singletons, and around 8% rests with the top ten. V was shortened by 3 bases and J by 8 bases, with 19 bases between the two germline ends. This CDR3 spans 15 amino acids. The germline gives CDR1 LGHNA, CDR2 YNFKEQ. The record originates from a study of blood T cell repertoires in COVID-19. Study-wide context: From the United States, Italy and Spain came samples of acute and convalescent COVID-19. T cells, B-cell-depleted T cells, or PBMCs supplied cDNA or gDNA.

The clonotype originates from a woman older than 75 with COVID-19, enrolled during active disease. The sequenced material came from peripheral blood. This chain joins TRBV4-2 and TRBJ1-2; tentatively, D is TRBD1 (6 bases). The CDR3 region has the DNA TGTGCCAGCAGCCACAGGGACCAGGGGCAGAGGGGCTACACCTTC. It specifies CASSHRDQGQRGYTF.